The text below deals with one T cell receptor (beta chain). What it recognizes is unknown. This PCR relied on a set of 60 Vbeta primers and 13 Jbeta primers. Study processing details: Per a later analysis, the number of unique TCR beta chains was around 80 million, of which about 11 million were shared. Method: immunoSEQ multiplex PCR; TCRdb's copy keeps in-frame clones and lacks some. V, J and clone size are those of that table, while D and trimming were read from the DNA. The table includes 250,000 to 350,000 clones, 70% to 90% detected once. V dropped 1 base and J dropped 5 bases, with 5 bases sitting between them. CDR3 length equals 13 residues. Germline V lookup: CDR1 LNHDA, CDR2 SQIVND (reference sequence). The sample is drawn from a study of cytomegalovirus exposure and HLA in healthy donors. Study outcomes and limitations: TCR beta chains numbering more than 150 were designated cytomegalovirus-associated. As confirmed in vitro, a few CMV-associated chains were specific for CMV antigens. In an earlier analysis, in some 500 donors, most V segments appeared productive either ~90% or ~30% of the time.

The chain employs TRBV19 and TRBJ2-2; no clear D gene. This clonotype was obtained from a man in his forties in good health and CMV-seropositive. The specimen sequenced was PBMCs. The CDR3 spells CASSIGRTGELFF. The CDR3 nucleotides are TGTGCCAGTAGTATAGGCAGAACCGGGGAGCTGTTTTTT.